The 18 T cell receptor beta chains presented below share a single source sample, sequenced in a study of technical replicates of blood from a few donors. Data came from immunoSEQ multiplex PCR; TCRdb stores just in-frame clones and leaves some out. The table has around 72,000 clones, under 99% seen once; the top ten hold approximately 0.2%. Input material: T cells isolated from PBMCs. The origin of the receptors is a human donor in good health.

CDR3 nucleotide sequence: TGTGCCAGCAGCTTGGCCGGCGGGGTGGAGGCTTTCTTT. It translates to CASSLAGGVEAFF. The chain is built from TRBV5-4 and TRBJ1-1; no clear D gene. Per the germline V gene, CDR1 is SGHNT and CDR2 is YYREEE (reference sequence). This CDR3 has 13 amino acids. V was cut by 0 bases and J by 11 bases, with 14 bases left in between. The full variable domain, its missing parts supplied by reference TRBV5-4 and TRBJ1-1, is ETGVTQSPTHLIKTRGQQVTLRCSSQSGHNTVSWYQQALGQGPQFIFQYYREEENGRGNFPPRFSGLQFPNYSSELNVNALELDDSALYLCASSLAGGVEAFFGQGTRLTVV.

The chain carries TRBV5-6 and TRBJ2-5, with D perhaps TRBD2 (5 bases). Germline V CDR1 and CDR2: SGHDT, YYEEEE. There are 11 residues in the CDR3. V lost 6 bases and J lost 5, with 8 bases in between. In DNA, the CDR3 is TGTGCCAGCACAGGCGGGGAGACCCAGTACTTC. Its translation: CASTGGETQYF.

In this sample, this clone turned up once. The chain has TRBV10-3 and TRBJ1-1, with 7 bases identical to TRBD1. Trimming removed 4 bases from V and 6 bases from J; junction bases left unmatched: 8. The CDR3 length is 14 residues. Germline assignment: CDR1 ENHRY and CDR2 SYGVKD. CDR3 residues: CAISAGDRKPEAFF. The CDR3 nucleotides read TGTGCCATCAGTGCTGGGGACAGAAAACCTGAAGCTTTCTTT.

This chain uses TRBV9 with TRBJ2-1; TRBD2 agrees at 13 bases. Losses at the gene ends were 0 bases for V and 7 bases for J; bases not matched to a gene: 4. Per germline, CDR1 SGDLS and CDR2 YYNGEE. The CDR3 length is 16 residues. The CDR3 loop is CASSVGTSGSGNEQFF. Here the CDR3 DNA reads TGTGCCAGCAGCGTAGGGACTAGCGGGAGTGGAAATGAGCAGTTCTTC.

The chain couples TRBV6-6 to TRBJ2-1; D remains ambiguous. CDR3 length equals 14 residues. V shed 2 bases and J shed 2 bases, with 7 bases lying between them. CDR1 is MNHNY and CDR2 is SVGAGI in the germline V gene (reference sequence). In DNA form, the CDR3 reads TGTGCCAGCAGTTACGCCGACACCTACAATGAGCAGTTCTTC. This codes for CASSYADTYNEQFF.

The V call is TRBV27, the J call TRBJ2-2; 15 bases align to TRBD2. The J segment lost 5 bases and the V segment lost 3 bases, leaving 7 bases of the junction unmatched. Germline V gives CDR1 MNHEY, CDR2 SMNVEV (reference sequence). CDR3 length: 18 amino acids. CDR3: CASSFPGLAGGRTGELFF. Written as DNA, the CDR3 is TGTGCCAGCAGTTTCCCGGGACTAGCGGGAGGAAGGACCGGGGAGCTGTTTTTT.

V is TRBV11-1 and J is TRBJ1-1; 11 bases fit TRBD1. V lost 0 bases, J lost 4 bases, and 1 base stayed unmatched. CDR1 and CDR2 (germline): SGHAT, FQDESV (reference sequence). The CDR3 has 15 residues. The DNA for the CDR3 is TGTGCCAGCAGCTTAGCCGGGACAGGGGGCACTGAAGCTTTCTTT. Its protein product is CASSLAGTGGTEAFF. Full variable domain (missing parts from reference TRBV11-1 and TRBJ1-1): EAEVAQSPRYKITEKSQAVAFWCDPISGHATLYWYRQILGQGPELLVQFQDESVVDDSQLPKDRFSAERLKGVDSTLKIQPAELGDSAMYLCASSLAGTGGTEAFFGQGTRLTVV.

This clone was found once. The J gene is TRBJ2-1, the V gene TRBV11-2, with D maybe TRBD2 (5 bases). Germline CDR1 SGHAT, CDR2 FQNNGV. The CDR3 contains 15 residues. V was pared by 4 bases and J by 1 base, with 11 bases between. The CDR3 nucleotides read TGTGCCAGCAGCTCCCTTAGCGCGTCCTACAATGAGCAGTTCTTC. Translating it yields CASSSLSASYNEQFF.

Here the CDR3 DNA reads TGTGCCAGCAGTGAATTTCGGGGACAGGGCCCGGGCTATGGCTACACCTTC. Residues: CASSEFRGQGPGYGYTF. This chain joins TRBV2 and TRBJ1-2; 9 nucleotides agree with TRBD1. The CDR3 consists of 17 residues. Germline CDR1 and CDR2: SNHLY and FYNNEI. With V trimmed by 2 bases and J by 4 bases, 11 bases remained unmatched.

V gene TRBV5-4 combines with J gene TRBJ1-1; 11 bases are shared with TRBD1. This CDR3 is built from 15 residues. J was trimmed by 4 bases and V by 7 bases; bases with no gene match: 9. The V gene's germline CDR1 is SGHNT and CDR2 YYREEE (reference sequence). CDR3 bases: TGTGCCAGCGGAGCCGGGACAGGGGGGTTCACTGAAGCTTTCTTT. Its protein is CASGAGTGGFTEAFF. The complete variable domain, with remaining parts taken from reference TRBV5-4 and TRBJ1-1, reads ETGVTQSPTHLIKTRGQQVTLRCSSQSGHNTVSWYQQALGQGPQFIFQYYREEENGRGNFPPRFSGLQFPNYSSELNVNALELDDSALYLCASGAGTGGFTEAFFGQGTRLTVV.

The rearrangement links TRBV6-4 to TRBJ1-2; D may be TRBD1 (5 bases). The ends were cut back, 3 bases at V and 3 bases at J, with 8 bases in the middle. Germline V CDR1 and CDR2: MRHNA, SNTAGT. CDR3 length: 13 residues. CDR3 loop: CASSEGGDYGYTF. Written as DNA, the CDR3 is TGTGCCAGCAGTGAGGGGGGAGACTATGGCTACACCTTC.

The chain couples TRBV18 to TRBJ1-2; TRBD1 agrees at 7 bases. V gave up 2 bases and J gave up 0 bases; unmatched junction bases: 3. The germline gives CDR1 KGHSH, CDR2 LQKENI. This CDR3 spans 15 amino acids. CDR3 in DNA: TGTGCCAGCTCACCAGGGCAGGGGGCTAACTATGGCTACACCTTC. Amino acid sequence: CASSPGQGANYGYTF.

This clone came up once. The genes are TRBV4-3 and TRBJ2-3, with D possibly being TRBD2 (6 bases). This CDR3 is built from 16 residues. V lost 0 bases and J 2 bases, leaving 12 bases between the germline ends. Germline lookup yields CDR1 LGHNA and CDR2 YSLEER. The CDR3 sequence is CASSQDGSYNTDTQYF. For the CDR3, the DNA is TGCGCCAGCAGCCAAGACGGGAGCTACAACACAGATACGCAGTATTTT.

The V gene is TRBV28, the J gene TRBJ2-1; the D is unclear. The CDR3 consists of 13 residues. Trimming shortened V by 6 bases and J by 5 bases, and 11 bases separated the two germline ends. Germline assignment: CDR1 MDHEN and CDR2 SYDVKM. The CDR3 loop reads CASSPFFNNEQFF. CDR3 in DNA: TGTGCCAGCAGCCCCTTTTTTAACAATGAGCAGTTCTTC.

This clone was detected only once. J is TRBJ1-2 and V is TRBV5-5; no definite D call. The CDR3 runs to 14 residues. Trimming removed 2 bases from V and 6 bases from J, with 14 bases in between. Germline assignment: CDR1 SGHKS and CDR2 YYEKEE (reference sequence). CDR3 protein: CASSLIGVYNGYTF. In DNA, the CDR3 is TGTGCCAGCAGCTTAATCGGGGTGTATAATGGCTACACCTTC.

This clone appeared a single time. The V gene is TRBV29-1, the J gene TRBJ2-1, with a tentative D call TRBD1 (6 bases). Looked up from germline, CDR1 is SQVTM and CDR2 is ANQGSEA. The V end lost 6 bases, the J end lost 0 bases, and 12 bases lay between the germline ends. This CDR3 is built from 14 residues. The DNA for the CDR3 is TGCAGCGTGAATACAGGGATCTCCTACAATGAGCAGTTCTTC. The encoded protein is CSVNTGISYNEQFF.

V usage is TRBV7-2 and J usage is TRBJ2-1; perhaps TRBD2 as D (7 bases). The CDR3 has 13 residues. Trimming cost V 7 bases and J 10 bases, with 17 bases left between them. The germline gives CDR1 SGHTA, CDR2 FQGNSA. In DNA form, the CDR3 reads TGTGCCAGCACCGAGATACAGGGAGGGGAGCAGTTCTTC. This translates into CASTEIQGGEQFF.

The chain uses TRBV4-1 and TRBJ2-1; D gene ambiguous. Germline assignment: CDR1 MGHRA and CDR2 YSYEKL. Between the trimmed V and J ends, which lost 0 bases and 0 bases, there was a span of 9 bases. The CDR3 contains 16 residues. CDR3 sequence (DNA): TGCGCCAGCAGCCAAGAAAGGCGGAGCTCCTACAATGAGCAGTTCTTC. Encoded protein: CASSQERRSSYNEQFF.